The next 25 T cell receptor beta chains were all read from a single sample in a study of T cell responses to AZD1222 COVID-19 vaccine. The method was immunoSEQ multiplex PCR; TCRdb's version includes in-frame clones alone and lacks a portion of them. The sample records 85,000 to 130,000 clones, about nine tenths being singletons. The input for sequencing was peripheral blood, taken 28 days after the second AZD1222 dose. The receptor source for this set is an adult who received the AZD1222 COVID-19 vaccine.

This chain links TRBV10-3 with TRBJ1-5; 8 bases match TRBD1. V dropped 0 bases and J dropped 8; count of bases not matched to a gene: 6. The V gene's germline CDR1 is ENHRY and CDR2 SYGVKD. The length of the CDR3 is 15 residues. The CDR3 protein is CAISESGQGVEPQHF. The CDR3 DNA follows: TGTGCCATCAGTGAGTCTGGACAGGGAGTAGAGCCCCAGCATTTT.

This chain uses TRBV5-8 with TRBJ1-2, with 7 bases identical to TRBD1. The CDR3 is 14 residues long. Germline lookup yields CDR1 SGHTS and CDR2 YDEGEE. Trimming took 7 bases from V and 4 from J; bases not matched to a gene: 10. The CDR3 loop is CASGRDRNLYGYTF. The DNA for the CDR3 is TGTGCCAGCGGCCGGGACAGAAATCTCTATGGCTACACCTTC.

V usage is TRBV10-3 and J usage is TRBJ2-3; 7 nucleotides match TRBD1. CDR3 length: 16 amino acids. The junction had 6 bases not matched to a gene; V was cut back by 2 bases and J by 1 base. The germline CDR1 and CDR2 sequences are ENHRY and SYGVKD. The CDR3 region is CAISEPQGRGTDTQYF. The CDR3, as DNA: TGTGCCATCAGTGAGCCACAGGGGAGAGGCACAGATACGCAGTATTTT.

This clone was picked up one time. The chain's CDR3 is CASKAGGRADTQYF. CDR3 sequence (DNA): TGTGCCAGCAAAGCCGGGGGGCGCGCAGATACGCAGTATTTT. V gene TRBV5-4 combines with J gene TRBJ2-3, with D perhaps matching TRBD2 (7 bases). Germline V gives CDR1 SGHNT, CDR2 YYREEE (reference sequence). This CDR3 is built from 14 residues. V was shortened by 6 bases and J by 4 bases, with 15 bases between the two germline ends.

This clone was detected once. V usage is TRBV6-2 or TRBV6-3 and J usage is TRBJ1-4, with a weak D call TRBD1 (5 bases). Germline-derived CDR1 and CDR2 are MNHEY and SVGEGT. V dropped 5 bases and J dropped 3 bases, with 13 bases sitting between them. This CDR3 has 15 amino acids. The CDR3 here is CASSTPGTSNEKLFF. As DNA, the CDR3 is TGTGCCAGCAGTACCCCCGGGACCTCTAATGAAAAACTGTTTTTT.

This clone was seen just once. The J gene is TRBJ1-1, the V gene TRBV7-8; TRBD1 matches 7 bases. Germline V CDR1 and CDR2: SGHVS, FQNEAQ. With 5 bases clipped from V and 1 base from J, the junction kept 13 bases outside the gene matches. The CDR3 consists of 17 residues. The CDR3 here is CASSGQGQFSRNTEAFF. The CDR3 bases are TGTGCCAGCAGCGGCCAGGGACAGTTTAGCCGGAACACTGAAGCTTTCTTT.

The chain carries TRBV4-1 and TRBJ1-1; 11 bases match TRBD1. This CDR3 has 18 residues. CDR1 is MGHRA and CDR2 is YSYEKL in the germline V gene. The V segment lost 1 base and the J segment 5 bases; nucleotides outside the gene matches: 12. CDR3 in amino acids: CASSQAGTGGDLPTEAFF. CDR3 nucleotides: TGCGCCAGCAGCCAAGCCGGGACAGGGGGTGATTTGCCGACTGAAGCTTTCTTT.

This sequence joins TRBV11-3 and TRBJ2-1, with D possibly called TRBD1 or TRBD2 (6 bases each). V lost 1 base to trimming and J lost 0 bases, with 16 bases between them. CDR1 and CDR2 (germline): SGHNT, YENEEA. This CDR3 has 18 residues. The CDR3 nucleotides are TGTGCCAGCAGCTTAGCAGGGGACTCGATTAGCTCCTACAATGAGCAGTTCTTC. The encoded protein is CASSLAGDSISSYNEQFF.

The sample holds one count of this clone. The chain combines TRBV29-1 with TRBJ1-2, with unresolved D. From germline, CDR1 is SQVTM and CDR2 ANQGSEA. The CDR3 is 13 residues long. V gave up 4 bases and J gave up 5 bases, with 14 bases separating them. The CDR3, as DNA: TGCAGCGTTGTGTGGGTACAAGCATATGGCTACACCTTC. It is translated as CSVVWVQAYGYTF.

The chain is built from TRBV14 and TRBJ2-1; the match to TRBD2 covers 8 bases. The CDR3 runs to 16 residues. The germline gives CDR1 SGHDN, CDR2 FVKESK. Unmatched junction bases numbered 6, after V lost 4 bases and J lost 1 base. Here the CDR3 reads CASSPLSGGSYNEQFF. Here the CDR3 DNA reads TGTGCCAGCAGCCCCTTAAGCGGGGGATCCTACAATGAGCAGTTCTTC. Drawing the rest from reference TRBV14 and TRBJ2-1, the complete variable domain is EAGVTQFPSHSVIEKGQTVTLRCDPISGHDNLYWYRRVMGKEIKFLLHFVKESKQDESGMPNNRFLAERTGGTYSTLKVQPAELEDSGVYFCASSPLSGGSYNEQFFGPGTRLTVL.

CDR3 in DNA: TGTGCCAGCAGTTACCCTTCGGGCTATGGCTACACCTTC. This gives the protein CASSYPSGYGYTF. V usage is TRBV6-5 and J usage is TRBJ1-2; D remains ambiguous. Germline assignment: CDR1 MNHEY and CDR2 SVGAGI. Trimming removed 2 bases at V and 4 bases at J, with 8 bases between. CDR3 length: 13 residues.

The chain joins TRBV6-1 to TRBJ2-5, with D possibly matching TRBD1 (5 bases). Germline lookup yields CDR1 MNHNS and CDR2 SASEGT. The CDR3 has 14 residues. Trimming removed 1 base at V and 5 bases at J, with 11 bases between. CDR3 coding DNA: TGTGCCAGCAGTGAAGACAGGTTGACGGAGACCCAGTACTTC. Its translation is CASSEDRLTETQYF.

This chain links TRBV19 with TRBJ1-2; the D is unclear. The germline V and J ends were trimmed by 3 bases and 2 bases, with 10 bases remaining between them. This CDR3 is 14 amino acids long. CDR1 is LNHDA, CDR2 SQIVND, per germline (reference sequence). This chain's CDR3 is CASSIGRGNYGYTF. For the CDR3, the DNA is TGTGCCAGTAGTATCGGGAGAGGGAACTATGGCTACACCTTC.

This chain joins TRBV7-3 and TRBJ1-1; possible D gene TRBD1, 5 bases. The CDR3 loop spans 15 amino acids. Germline assignment: CDR1 SGHTA and CDR2 FQGTGA. Trimming took 5 bases from V and 7 from J, leaving 20 bases between them. CDR3 sequence: CASSPNPSPTVEAFF. The CDR3 DNA reads as TGTGCCAGCAGCCCAAACCCGTCCCCGACAGTTGAAGCTTTCTTT.

This clone was counted once. The chain employs TRBV30 and TRBJ1-2, with TRBD1 as a possible D gene (5 bases). V was trimmed by 0 bases and J by 3 bases, leaving 8 bases between them. Germline V gene data show CDR1 as GTSNPN and CDR2 as SVGIG (reference sequence). This CDR3 is 13 amino acids long. The CDR3 loop reads CAWSVLGDYGYTF. Here the CDR3 DNA reads TGTGCCTGGAGTGTACTAGGGGACTATGGCTACACCTTC.

The chain has TRBV6-6 and TRBJ2-7; no definite D call. Germline V CDR1 and CDR2: MNHNY, SVGAGI (reference sequence). Trimming removed 0 bases at V and 4 bases at J, with 10 bases between. The CDR3 extends over 14 amino acids. The CDR3 region is CASSYSSGYYEQYF. The CDR3 nucleotides read TGTGCCAGCAGTTACTCGTCGGGTTATTACGAGCAGTACTTC.

The gene calls are TRBV24-1 and TRBJ2-5, with 11 nucleotides matching TRBD2. The CDR3 sequence is 15 residues long. V trimming: 5 bases; J trimming: 5 bases; junction bases outside the gene matches: 6. Germline lookup yields CDR1 KGHDR and CDR2 SFDVKD. Written as DNA, the CDR3 is TGTGCCACCAGTGCGACTAGCGGGGTCCGCGAGACCCAGTACTTC. It encodes CATSATSGVRETQYF.

V and J are TRBV11-2 and TRBJ2-7; TRBD2 agrees at 8 bases. The CDR3 extends over 14 amino acids. With 5 bases clipped from V and 2 bases from J, the junction kept 5 bases outside the gene matches. CDR1 is SGHAT and CDR2 is FQNNGV in the germline V gene. The chain's CDR3 is CASSAGSGAYEQYF. DNA for the CDR3: TGTGCCAGCAGCGCCGGTAGCGGGGCCTACGAGCAGTACTTC.

This chain connects TRBV7-2 to TRBJ2-2; 7 bases are shared with TRBD1. Germline CDR1 SGHTA, CDR2 FQGNSA. The V segment lost 6 bases and the J segment 1 base; nucleotides outside the gene matches: 5. The CDR3 is 15 residues long. The CDR3 DNA follows: TGTGCCAGCAGTCGCGGACAGGTGAACACCGGGGAGCTGTTTTTT. Its protein is CASSRGQVNTGELFF.

The chain links TRBV7-8 to TRBJ2-7, with a possible D match to TRBD1 (5 bases). V gave up 4 bases and J gave up 2 bases, with 9 bases separating them. Germline V gene lookup returns CDR1 SGHVS and CDR2 FQNEAQ. The CDR3 covers 13 residues. The CDR3 region is CASSSGKTYEQYF. The CDR3 DNA reads TGTGCCAGCAGCTCAGGGAAAACCTACGAGCAGTACTTC.

This clone has just one count. The genes are TRBV11-1 and TRBJ1-1; no definite D call. The V and J ends lost 3 bases and 1 base respectively, with 3 bases between them. The CDR3 length is 12 residues. CDR1 is SGHAT, CDR2 FQDESV, per germline (reference sequence). In DNA, the CDR3 is TGTGCCAGCAGCTTGACGAACACTGAAGCTTTCTTT. This gives the protein CASSLTNTEAFF.

The chain carries TRBV29-1 and TRBJ2-1; unclear D gene. Germline V lookup: CDR1 SQVTM, CDR2 ANQGSEA. The CDR3 runs to 13 residues. V gave up 4 bases and J gave up 0 bases, with 7 bases separating them. The CDR3 nucleotides are TGCAGCGTTGGTCACAGCTCCTACAATGAGCAGTTCTTC. Translated: CSVGHSSYNEQFF.

V is TRBV6-2 or TRBV6-3 and J is TRBJ2-5; possibly TRBD1 for D (5 bases). The CDR3 spans 13 residues. The V end lost 6 bases, the J end lost 2 bases, and 10 bases lay between the germline ends. Germline V gene data show CDR1 as MNHEY and CDR2 as SVGEGT. CDR3 loop: CASSRQPQETQYF. The CDR3 DNA reads as TGTGCCAGCAGCCGACAGCCGCAAGAGACCCAGTACTTC.

This chain's CDR3 is CASSRRQLNYGYTF. As DNA, the CDR3 is TGTGCCAGCAGCCGGAGACAGCTGAACTATGGCTACACCTTC. The chain links TRBV3-1 (or the pseudogene TRBV3-2) to TRBJ1-2, with D tentatively TRBD1 (5 bases). The CDR3 runs 14 residues. The germline CDR1 and CDR2 sequences are LGHDT and YNNKEL (reference sequence). V gave up 4 bases and J gave up 2 bases, with 11 bases separating them.

V gene TRBV7-6 combines with J gene TRBJ2-3; D is uncertain. This CDR3 contains 15 residues. Germline V lookup: CDR1 SGHVS, CDR2 FNYEAQ. V lost 2 bases, J lost 2 bases, and 11 bases lay in between. CDR3 protein: CASSLRPTYTDTQYF. CDR3 DNA sequence: TGTGCCAGCAGCTTACGGCCGACTTACACAGATACGCAGTATTTT.